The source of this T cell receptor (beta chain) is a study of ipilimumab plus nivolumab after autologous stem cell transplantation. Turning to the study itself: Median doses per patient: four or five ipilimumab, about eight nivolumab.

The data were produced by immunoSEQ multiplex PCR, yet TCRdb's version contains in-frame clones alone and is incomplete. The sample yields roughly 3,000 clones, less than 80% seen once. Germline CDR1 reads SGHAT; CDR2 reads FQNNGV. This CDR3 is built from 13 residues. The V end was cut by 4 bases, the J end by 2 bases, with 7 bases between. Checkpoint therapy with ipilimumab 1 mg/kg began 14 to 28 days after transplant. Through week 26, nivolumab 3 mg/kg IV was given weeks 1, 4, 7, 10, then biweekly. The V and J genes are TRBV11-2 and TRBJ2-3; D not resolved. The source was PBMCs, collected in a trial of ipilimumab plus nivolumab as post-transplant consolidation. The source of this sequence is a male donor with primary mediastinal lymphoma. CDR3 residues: CASSSSPTDTQYF. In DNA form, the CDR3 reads TGTGCCAGCAGCTCCAGCCCCACAGATACGCAGTATTTT. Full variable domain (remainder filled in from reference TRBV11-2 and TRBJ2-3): EAGVAQSPRYKIIEKRQSVAFWCNPISGHATLYWYQQILGQGPKLLIQFQNNGVVDDSQLPKDRFSAERLKGVDSTLKIQPAKLEDSAVYLCASSSSPTDTQYFGPGTRLTVL.